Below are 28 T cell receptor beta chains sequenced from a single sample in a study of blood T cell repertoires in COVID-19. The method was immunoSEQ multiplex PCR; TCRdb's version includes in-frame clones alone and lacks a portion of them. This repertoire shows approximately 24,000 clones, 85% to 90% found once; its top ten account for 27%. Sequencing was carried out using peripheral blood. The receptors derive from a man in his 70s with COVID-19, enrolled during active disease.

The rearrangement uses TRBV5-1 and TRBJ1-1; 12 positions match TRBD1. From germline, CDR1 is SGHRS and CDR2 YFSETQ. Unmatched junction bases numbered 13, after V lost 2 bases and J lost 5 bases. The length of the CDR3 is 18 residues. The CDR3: CASSFPTGTGGLGTEAFF. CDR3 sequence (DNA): TGCGCCAGCAGCTTCCCTACCGGGACAGGGGGCCTAGGAACTGAAGCTTTCTTT.

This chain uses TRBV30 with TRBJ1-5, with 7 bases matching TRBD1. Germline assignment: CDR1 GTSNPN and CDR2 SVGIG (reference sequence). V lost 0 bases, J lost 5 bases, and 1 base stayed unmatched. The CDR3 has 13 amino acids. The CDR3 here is CAWSVQGDQPQHF. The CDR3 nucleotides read TGTGCCTGGAGTGTCCAGGGGGATCAGCCCCAGCATTTT.

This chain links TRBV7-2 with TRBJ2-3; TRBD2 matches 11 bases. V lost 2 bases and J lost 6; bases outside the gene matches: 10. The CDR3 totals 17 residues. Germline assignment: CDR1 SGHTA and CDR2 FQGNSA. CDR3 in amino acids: CASSLRGLAAEGDTQYF. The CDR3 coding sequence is TGTGCCAGCAGCTTACGGGGACTAGCGGCCGAGGGGGATACGCAGTATTTT.

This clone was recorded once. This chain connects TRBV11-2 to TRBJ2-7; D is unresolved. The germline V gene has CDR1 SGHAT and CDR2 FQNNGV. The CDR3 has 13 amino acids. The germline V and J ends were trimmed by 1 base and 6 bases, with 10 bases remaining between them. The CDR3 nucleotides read TGTGCCAGCAGCTTAGCCCTAAACGGCGAGCAGTACTTC. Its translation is CASSLALNGEQYF.

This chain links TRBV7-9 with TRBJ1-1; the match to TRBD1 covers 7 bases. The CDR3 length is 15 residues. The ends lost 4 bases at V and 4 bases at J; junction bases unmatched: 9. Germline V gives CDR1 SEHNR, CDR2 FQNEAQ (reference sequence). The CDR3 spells CASSSRQGMFTEAFF. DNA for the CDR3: TGTGCCAGCAGCTCCAGACAGGGAATGTTCACTGAAGCTTTCTTT.

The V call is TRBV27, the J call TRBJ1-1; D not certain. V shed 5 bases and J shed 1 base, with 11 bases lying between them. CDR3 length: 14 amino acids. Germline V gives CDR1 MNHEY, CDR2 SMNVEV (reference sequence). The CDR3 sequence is CASSPREGNTEAFF. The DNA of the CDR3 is TGTGCCAGCAGTCCCCGTGAGGGGAACACTGAAGCTTTCTTT.

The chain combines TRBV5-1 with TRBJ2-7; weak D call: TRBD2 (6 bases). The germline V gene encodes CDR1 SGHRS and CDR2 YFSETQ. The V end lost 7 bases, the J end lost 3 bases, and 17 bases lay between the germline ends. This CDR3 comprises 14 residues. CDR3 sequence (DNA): TGCGCCAGCGGAGGTCAGGAGGGAAACTACGAGCAGTACTTC. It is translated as CASGGQEGNYEQYF.

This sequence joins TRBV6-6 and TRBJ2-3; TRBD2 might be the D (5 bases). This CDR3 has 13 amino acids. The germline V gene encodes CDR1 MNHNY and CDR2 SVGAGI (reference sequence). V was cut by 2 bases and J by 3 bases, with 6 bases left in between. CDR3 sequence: CASSYPGTDTQYF. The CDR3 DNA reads TGTGCCAGCAGTTACCCGGGGACAGATACGCAGTATTTT.

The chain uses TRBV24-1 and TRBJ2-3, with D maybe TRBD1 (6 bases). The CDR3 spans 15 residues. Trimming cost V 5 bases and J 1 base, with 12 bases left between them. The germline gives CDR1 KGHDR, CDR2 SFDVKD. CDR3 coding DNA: TGTGCCACCAGTGCCACACAGGGTCGCACAGATACGCAGTATTTT. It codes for CATSATQGRTDTQYF.

The CDR3 DNA reads as TGTGCCAGTAGTCTGACAGGCTTCGACGAGCAGTTCTTC. Protein: CASSLTGFDEQFF. The chain uses TRBV19 and TRBJ2-1; a weak D match, TRBD1 (6 bases). Trimming cost V 5 bases and J 10 bases, with 15 bases left between them. CDR1 and CDR2 (germline): LNHDA, SQIVND (reference sequence). The CDR3 sequence is 13 residues long.

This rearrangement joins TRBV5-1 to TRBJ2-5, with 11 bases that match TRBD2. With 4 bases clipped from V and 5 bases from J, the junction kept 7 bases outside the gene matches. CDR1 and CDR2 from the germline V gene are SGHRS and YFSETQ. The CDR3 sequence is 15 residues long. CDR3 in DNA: TGCGCCAGCAGCGCCATGACTAGCGGGACGGAGACCCAGTACTTC. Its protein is CASSAMTSGTETQYF.

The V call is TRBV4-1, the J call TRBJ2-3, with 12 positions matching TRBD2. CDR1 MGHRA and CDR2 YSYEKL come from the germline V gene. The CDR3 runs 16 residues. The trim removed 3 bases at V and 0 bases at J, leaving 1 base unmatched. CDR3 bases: TGCGCCAGCAGCCACGGACTAGCGGGGAGCACAGATACGCAGTATTTT. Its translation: CASSHGLAGSTDTQYF.

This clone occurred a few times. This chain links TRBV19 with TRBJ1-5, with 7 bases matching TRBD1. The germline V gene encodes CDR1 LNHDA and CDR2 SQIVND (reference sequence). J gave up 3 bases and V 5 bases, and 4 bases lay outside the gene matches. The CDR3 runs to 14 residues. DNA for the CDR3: TGTGCCAGTAGTGCACAGGGGTTCAATCAGCCCCAGCATTTT. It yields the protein CASSAQGFNQPQHF.

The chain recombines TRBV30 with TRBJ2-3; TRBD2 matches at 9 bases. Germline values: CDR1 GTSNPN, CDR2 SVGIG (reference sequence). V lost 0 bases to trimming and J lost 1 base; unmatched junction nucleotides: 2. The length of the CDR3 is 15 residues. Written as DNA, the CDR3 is TGTGCCTGGAGTGTCACTAGCGGGCGCACAGATACGCAGTATTTT. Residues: CAWSVTSGRTDTQYF.

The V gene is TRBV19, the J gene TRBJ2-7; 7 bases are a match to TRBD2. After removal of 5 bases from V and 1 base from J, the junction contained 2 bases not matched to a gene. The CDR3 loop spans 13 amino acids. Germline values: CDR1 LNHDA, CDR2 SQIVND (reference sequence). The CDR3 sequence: CASSWGGSYEQYF. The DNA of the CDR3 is TGTGCCAGTAGTTGGGGGGGATCCTACGAGCAGTACTTC.

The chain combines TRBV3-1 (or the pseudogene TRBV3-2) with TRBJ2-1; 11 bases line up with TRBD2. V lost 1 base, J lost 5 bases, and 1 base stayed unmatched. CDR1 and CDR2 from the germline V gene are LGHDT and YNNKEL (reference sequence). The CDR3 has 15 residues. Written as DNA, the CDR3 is TGTGCCAGCAGCCAAGGACTAGCGGGAAACAATGAGCAGTTCTTC. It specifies CASSQGLAGNNEQFF.

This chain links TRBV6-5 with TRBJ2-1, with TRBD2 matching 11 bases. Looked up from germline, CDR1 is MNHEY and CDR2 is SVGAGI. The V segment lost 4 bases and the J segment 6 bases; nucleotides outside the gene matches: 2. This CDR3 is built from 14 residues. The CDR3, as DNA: TGTGCCAGCAGTTTTAGCGGGAGGGCCAATGAGCAGTTCTTC. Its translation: CASSFSGRANEQFF.

The CDR3 is CASISRDTYTEAFF. DNA for the CDR3: TGTGCCAGCATCTCCCGGGACACCTACACTGAAGCTTTCTTT. The genes are TRBV2 and TRBJ1-1; D is possibly TRBD1 (6 bases). The CDR3 is 14 amino acids. The germline V gene encodes CDR1 SNHLY and CDR2 FYNNEI. Deletions cut 7 bases from V and 3 bases from J, with 15 bases between.

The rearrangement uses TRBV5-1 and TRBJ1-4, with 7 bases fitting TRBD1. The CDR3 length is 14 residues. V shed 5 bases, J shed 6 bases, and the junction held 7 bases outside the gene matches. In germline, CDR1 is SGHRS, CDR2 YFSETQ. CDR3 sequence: CASRTTGVHEKLFF. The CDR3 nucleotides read TGCGCCAGCAGAACTACAGGGGTTCATGAAAAACTGTTTTTT.

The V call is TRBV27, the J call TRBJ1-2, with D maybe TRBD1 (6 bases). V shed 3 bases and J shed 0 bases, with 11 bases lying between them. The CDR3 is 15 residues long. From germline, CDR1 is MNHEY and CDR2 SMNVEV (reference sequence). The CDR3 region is CASSFYQGTNYGYTF. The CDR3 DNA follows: TGTGCCAGCAGTTTTTATCAGGGGACTAACTATGGCTACACCTTC.

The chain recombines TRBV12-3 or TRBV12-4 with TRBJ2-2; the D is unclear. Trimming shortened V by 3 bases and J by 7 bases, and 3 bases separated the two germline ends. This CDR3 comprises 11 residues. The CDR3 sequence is CASSFFGELFF. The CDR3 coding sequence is TGTGCCAGCAGTTTCTTCGGGGAGCTGTTTTTT.

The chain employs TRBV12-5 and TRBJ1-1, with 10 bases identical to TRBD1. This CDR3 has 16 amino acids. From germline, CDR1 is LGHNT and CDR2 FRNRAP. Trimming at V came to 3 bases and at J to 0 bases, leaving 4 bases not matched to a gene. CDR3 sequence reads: CASGLGTGAMNTEAFF. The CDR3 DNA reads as TGTGCTAGTGGTTTAGGGACAGGGGCTATGAACACTGAAGCTTTCTTT. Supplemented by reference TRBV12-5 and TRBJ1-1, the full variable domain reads DARVTQTPRHKVTEMGQEVTMRCQPILGHNTVFWYRQTMMQGLELLAYFRNRAPLDDSGMPKDRFSAEMPDATLATLKIQPSEPRDSAVYFCASGLGTGAMNTEAFFGQGTRLTVV.

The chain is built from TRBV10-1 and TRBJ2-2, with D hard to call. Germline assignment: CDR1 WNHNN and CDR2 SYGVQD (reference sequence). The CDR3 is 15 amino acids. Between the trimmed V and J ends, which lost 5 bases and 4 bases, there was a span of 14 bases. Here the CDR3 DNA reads TGCGCCAGCAGTTCCCGGGTCGCCTTCACCGGGGAGCTGTTTTTT. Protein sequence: CASSSRVAFTGELFF.

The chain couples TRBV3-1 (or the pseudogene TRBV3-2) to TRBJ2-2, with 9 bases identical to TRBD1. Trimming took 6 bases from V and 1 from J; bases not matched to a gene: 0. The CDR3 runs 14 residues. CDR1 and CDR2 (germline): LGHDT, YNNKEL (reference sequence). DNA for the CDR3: TGTGCCAGCAGGGGACAGGGGAACACCGGGGAGCTGTTTTTT. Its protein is CASRGQGNTGELFF.

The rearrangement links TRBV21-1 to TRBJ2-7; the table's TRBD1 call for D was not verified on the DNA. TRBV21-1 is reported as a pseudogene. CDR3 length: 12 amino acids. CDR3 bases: TGTGCCAGCATCAGTGGACAGTTGGAGCAGTACTTC. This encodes CASISGQLEQYF.

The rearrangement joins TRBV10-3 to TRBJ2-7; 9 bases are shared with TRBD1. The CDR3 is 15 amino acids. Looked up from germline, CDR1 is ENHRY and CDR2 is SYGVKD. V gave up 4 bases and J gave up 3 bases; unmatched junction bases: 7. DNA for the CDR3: TGTGCCATCAGTGCTCCGGGACAGGGAAGCTACGAGCAGTACTTC. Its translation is CAISAPGQGSYEQYF.

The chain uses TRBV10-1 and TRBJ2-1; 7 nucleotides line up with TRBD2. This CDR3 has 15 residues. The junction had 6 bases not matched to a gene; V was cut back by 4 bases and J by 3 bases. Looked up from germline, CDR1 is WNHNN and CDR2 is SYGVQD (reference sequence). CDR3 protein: CASSVTGGSYNEQFF. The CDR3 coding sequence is TGCGCCAGCAGTGTAACGGGGGGTAGCTACAATGAGCAGTTCTTC.

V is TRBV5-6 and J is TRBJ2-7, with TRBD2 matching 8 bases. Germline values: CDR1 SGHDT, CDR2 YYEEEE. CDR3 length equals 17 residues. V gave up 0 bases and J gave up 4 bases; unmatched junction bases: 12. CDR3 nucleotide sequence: TGTGCCAGCAGCTTGGAATTCGGCGGGGGGCCTATTTACGAGCAGTACTTC. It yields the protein CASSLEFGGGPIYEQYF.